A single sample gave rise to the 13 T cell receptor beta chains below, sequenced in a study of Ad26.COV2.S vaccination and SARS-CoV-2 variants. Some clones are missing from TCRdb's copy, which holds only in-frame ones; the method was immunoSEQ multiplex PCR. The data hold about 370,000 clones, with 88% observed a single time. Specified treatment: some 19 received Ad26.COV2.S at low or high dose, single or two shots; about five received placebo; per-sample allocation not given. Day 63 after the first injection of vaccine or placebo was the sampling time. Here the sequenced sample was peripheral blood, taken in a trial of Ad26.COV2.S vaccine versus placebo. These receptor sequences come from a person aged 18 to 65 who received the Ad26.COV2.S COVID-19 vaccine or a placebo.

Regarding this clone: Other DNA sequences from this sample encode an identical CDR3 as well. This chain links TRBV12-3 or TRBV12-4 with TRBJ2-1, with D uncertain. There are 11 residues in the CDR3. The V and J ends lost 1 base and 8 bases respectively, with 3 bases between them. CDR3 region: CASSLGYEQFF. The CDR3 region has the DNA TGTGCCAGCAGTTTAGGCTATGAGCAGTTCTTC.

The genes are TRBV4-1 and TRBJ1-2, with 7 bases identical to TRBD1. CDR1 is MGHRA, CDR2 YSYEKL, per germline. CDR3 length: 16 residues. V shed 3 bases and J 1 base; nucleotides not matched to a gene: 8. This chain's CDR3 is CASSHGRQGLNYGYTF. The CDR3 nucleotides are TGCGCCAGCAGCCACGGAAGACAGGGTCTTAACTATGGCTACACCTTC.

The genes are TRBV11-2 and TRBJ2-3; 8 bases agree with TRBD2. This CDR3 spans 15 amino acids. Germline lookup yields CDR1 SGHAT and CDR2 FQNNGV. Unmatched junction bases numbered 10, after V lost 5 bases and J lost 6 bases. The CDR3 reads CASSPGLGGVDTQYF. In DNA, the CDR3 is TGTGCCAGCAGCCCGGGACTAGGGGGGGTGGATACGCAGTATTTT. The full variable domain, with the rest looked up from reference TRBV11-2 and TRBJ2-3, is EAGVAQSPRYKIIEKRQSVAFWCNPISGHATLYWYQQILGQGPKLLIQFQNNGVVDDSQLPKDRFSAERLKGVDSTLKIQPAKLEDSAVYLCASSPGLGGVDTQYFGPGTRLTVL.

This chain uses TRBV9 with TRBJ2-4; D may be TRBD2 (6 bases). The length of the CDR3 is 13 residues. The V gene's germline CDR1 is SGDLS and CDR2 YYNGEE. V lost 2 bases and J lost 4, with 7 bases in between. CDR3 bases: TGTGCCAGCAGCGTTGGGGGGAAAAACATTCAGTACTTC. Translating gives CASSVGGKNIQYF.

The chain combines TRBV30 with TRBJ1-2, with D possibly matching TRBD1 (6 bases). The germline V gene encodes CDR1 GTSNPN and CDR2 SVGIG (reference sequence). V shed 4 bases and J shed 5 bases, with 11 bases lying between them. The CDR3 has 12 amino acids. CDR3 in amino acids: CAWTVTGYGYTF. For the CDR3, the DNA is TGTGCCTGGACCGTTACAGGGTATGGCTACACCTTC.

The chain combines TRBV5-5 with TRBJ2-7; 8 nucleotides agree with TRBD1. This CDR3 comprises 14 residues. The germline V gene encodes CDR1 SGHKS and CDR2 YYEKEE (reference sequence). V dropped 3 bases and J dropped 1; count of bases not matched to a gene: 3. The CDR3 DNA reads TGTGCCAGCAGCTCCAGGACAGGGTCCTACGAGCAGTACTTC. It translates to CASSSRTGSYEQYF.

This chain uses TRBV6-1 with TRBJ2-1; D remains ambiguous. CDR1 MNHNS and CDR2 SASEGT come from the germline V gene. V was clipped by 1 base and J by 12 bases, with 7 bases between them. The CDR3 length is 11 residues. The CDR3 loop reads CASSEELAQFF. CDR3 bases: TGTGCCAGCAGTGAAGAGTTGGCGCAGTTCTTC.

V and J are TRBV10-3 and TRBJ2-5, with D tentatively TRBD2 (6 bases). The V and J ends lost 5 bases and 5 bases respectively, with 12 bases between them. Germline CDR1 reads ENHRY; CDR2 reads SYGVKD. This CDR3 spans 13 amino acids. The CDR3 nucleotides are TGTGCCATCAGTTATTCAGGGAGGGAGACCCAGTACTTC. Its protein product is CAISYSGRETQYF.

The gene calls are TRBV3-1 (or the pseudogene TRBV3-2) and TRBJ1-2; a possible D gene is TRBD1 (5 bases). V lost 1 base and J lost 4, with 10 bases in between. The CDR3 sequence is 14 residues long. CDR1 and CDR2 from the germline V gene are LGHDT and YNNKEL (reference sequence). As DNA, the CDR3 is TGTGCCAGCAGCCAAGTGGAGGGGATCTATGGCTACACCTTC. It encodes CASSQVEGIYGYTF.

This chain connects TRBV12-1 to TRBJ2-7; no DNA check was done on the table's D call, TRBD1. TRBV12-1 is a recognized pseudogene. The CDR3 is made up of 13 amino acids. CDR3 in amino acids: CASSERGADEQYF. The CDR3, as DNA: TGTGCCAGCAGCGAAAGGGGTGCTGACGAGCAGTACTTC.

CDR3 protein: CAISNRETTEAFF. CDR3 coding DNA: TGTGCCATCAGCAACAGGGAGACGACTGAAGCTTTCTTT. The chain employs TRBV10-3 and TRBJ1-1; perhaps TRBD1 as D (6 bases). Germline assignment: CDR1 ENHRY and CDR2 SYGVKD. This CDR3 contains 13 residues. V shed 6 bases and J shed 5 bases, with 13 bases lying between them.

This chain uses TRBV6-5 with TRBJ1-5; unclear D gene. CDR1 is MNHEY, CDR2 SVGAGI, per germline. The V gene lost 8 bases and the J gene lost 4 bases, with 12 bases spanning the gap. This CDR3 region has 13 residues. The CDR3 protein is CASHGPVNQPQHF. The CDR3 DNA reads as TGTGCCAGCCATGGACCCGTTAATCAGCCCCAGCATTTT.

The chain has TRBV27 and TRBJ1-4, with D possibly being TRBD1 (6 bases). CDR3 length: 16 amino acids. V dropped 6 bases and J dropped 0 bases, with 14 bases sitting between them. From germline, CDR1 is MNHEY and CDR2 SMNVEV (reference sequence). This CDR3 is CASRGSRGPTNEKLFF. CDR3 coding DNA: TGTGCCAGCAGGGGGTCCCGGGGGCCAACTAATGAAAAACTGTTTTTT.